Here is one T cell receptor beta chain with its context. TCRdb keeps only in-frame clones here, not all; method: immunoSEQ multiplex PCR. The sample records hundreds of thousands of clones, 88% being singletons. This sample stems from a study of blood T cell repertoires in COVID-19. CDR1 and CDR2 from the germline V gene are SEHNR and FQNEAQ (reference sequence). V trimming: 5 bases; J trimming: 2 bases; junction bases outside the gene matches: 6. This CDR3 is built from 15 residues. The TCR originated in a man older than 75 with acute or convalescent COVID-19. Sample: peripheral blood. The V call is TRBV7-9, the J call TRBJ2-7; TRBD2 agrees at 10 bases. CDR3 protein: CASSLGLADTYEQYF. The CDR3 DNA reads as TGTGCCAGCAGCCTTGGACTAGCGGACACCTACGAGCAGTACTTC.